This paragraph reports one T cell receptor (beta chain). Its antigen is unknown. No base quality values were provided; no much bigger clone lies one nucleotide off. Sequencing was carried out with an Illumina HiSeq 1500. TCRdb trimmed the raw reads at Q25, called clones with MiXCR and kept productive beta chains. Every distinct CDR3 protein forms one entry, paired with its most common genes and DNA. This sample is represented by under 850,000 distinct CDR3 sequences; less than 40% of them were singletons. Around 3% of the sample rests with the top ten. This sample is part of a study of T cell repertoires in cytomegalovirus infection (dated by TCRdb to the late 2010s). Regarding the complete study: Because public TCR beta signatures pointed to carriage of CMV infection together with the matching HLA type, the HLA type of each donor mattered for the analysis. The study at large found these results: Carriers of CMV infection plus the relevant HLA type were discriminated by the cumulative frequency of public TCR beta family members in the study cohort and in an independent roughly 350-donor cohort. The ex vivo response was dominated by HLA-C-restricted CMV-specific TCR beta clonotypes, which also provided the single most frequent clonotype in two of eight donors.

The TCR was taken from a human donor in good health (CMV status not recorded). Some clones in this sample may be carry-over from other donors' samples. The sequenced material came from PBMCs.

CDR3 protein: CASSLANVGNTEAFF. Read as DNA, the sequence is TGTGCCAGCAGCTTGGCCAATGTAGGGAACACTGAAGCTTTCTTT. Recombination linked TRBV5-6 to TRBJ1-1; the D gene is unclear. The CDR3 goes from the cysteine to the phenylalanine over 15 residues. The DNA shown is the 45-base CDR3, in frame from base 1. The junction carries 10 bases between V and J, which are trimmed by 0 bases and 1 base respectively. Taken from the germline V gene, the CDR1 and CDR2 loops are SGHDT and YYEEEE.